This TCR beta chain was obtained from a study of Graves' ophthalmopathy and Graves' hyperthyroidism. Amplified material comprised TCR beta CDR3 regions derived from RNA transcripts. Amplification began with first-round RT-PCR using HTBI primers, then second-round multiplex PCR was performed. Each CDR3 protein is one row after TCRdb ran MiXCR on the multiplex PCR reads. Among tens of thousands of distinct CDR3 sequences listed, roughly 46% were seen once. This CDR3 contains 11 residues. Germline V CDR1 and CDR2: LNHDA, SQIVND (reference sequence). V lost 6 bases and J 3 bases, leaving 3 bases between the germline ends. In its sample, this clonotype was seen many times.

This clonotype was obtained from an adult woman with Graves' ophthalmopathy. This sequence joins TRBV19 and TRBJ2-1, with unresolved D. Sequencing used peripheral blood. CDR3: CASRFYNEQFF. The CDR3 bases are TGTGCCAGTAGATTCTACAATGAGCAGTTCTTC.